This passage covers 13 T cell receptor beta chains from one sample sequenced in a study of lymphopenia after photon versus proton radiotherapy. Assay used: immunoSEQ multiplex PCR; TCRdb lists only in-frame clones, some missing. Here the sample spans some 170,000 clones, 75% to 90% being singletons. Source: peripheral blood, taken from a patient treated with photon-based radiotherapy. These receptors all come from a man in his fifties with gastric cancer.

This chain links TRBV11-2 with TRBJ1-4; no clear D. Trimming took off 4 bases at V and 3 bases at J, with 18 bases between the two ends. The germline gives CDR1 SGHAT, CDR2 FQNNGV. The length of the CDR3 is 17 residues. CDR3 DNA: TGTGCCAGCAGCTCGCTCGGCGGGCCAGCCGCTAATGAAAAACTGTTTTTT. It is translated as CASSSLGGPAANEKLFF.

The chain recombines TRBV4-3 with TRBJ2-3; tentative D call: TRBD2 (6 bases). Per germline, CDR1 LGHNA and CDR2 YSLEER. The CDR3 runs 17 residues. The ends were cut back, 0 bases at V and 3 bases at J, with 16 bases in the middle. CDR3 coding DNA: TGCGCCAGCAGCCAAGAGGAGGTCCGGGAGAAGACAGATACGCAGTATTTT. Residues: CASSQEEVREKTDTQYF.

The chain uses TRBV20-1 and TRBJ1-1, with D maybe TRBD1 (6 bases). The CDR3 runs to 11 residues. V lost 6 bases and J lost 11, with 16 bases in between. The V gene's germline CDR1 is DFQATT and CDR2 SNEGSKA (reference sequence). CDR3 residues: CSASTGLMAFF. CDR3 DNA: TGCAGTGCATCCACAGGGCTGATGGCTTTCTTT.

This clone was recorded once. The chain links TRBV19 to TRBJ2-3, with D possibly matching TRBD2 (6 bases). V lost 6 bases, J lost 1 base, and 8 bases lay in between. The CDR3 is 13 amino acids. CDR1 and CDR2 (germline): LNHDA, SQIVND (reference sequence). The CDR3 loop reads CASRGGGTDTQYF. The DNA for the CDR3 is TGTGCCAGTAGAGGAGGGGGCACAGATACGCAGTATTTT.

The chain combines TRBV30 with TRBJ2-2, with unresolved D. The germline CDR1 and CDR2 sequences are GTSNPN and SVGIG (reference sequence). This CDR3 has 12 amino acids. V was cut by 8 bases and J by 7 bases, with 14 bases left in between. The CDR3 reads CAQSQYFGELFF. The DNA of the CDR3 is TGTGCCCAGTCACAGTATTTCGGGGAGCTGTTTTTT.

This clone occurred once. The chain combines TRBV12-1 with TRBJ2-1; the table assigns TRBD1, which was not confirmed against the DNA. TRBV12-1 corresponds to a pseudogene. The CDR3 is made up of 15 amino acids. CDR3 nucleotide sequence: TGTGCCAGCAGCCCTGGCCCATACGATAACAATGAGCAGTTCTTC. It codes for CASSPGPYDNNEQFF.

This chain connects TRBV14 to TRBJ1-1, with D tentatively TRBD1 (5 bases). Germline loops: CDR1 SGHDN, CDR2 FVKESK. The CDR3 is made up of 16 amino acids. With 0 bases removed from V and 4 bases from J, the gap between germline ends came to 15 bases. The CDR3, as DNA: TGTGCCAGCAGCCAAGATGGCGCAGGGTTGTTCACTGAAGCTTTCTTT. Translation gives CASSQDGAGLFTEAFF.

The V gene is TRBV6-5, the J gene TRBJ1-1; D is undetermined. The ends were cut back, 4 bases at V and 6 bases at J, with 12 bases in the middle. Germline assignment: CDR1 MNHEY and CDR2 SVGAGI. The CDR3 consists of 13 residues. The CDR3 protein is CASSWVRGAEAFF. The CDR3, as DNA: TGTGCCAGCAGTTGGGTTCGCGGGGCTGAAGCTTTCTTT.

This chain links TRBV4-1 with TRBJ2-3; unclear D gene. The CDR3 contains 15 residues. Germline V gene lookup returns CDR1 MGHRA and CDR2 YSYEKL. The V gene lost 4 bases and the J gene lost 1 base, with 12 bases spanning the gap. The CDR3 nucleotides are TGCGCCAGCAGCCTACCTCACCCTGGCACAGATACGCAGTATTTT. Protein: CASSLPHPGTDTQYF.

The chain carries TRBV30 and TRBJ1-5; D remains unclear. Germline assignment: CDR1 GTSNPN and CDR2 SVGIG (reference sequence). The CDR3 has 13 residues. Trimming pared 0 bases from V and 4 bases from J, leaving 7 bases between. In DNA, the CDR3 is TGTGCCTGGAGTGTGGCTCCAAATCAGCCCCAGCATTTT. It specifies CAWSVAPNQPQHF.

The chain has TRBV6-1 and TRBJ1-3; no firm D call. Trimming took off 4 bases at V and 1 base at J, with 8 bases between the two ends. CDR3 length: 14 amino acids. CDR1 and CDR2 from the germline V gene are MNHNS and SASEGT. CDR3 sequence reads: CASSVRESGNTIYF. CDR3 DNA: TGTGCCAGCAGTGTAAGGGAGTCTGGAAACACCATATATTTT.

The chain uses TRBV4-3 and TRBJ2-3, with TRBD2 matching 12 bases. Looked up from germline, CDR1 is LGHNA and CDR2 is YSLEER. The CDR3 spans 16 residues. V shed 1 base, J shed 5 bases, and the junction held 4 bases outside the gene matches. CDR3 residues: CASSQGLAGVGDTQYF. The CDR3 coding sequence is TGCGCCAGCAGCCAAGGACTAGCGGGAGTTGGAGATACGCAGTATTTT.

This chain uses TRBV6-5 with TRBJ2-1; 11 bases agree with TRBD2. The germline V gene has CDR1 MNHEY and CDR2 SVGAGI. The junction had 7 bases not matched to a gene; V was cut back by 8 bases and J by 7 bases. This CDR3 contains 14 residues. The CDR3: CASFGLAGSNEQFF. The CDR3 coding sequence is TGTGCCAGCTTCGGACTAGCGGGCTCGAATGAGCAGTTCTTC.